The rows below give T cell receptor beta chains drawn from one sample of a study of T cell clonotyping in hematopoietic cell transplantation. The table came from immunoSEQ multiplex PCR; TCRdb's copy has only in-frame clones and leaves some out. The data contain under 20,000 clones, 86% of them singletons. Material: peripheral blood mononuclear cells, obtained before stem cell transplant. The receptors were sampled from a man between 45 and 60 years old with acute myeloid leukemia. Some clones in this sample may be carry-over from other donors' samples. The CDR3 runs from the conserved cysteine through the conserved F or W. A D gene is named only where the DNA matches it firmly. Only some rows state a clone size, as once, few, many or a class for expanded clones.

>.|TRBJ1-2|.|TRBV7-9
TGTGCCAGCAGCCCCCGGGGCAGCCTTTTCTACACCTTC
CASSPRGSLFYTF
>TRBD1|TRBJ2-7|.|TRBV30
TGTGCCTGGGGCAGGGGGCTGAGCGAGCAGTACTTC
CAWGRGLSEQYF
>.|TRBJ2-7|.|TRBV27
TGTGCCAGCAGTTTTCAGGACAGCTCCTACGAGCAGTACTTC
CASSFQDSSYEQYF
>.|TRBJ2-1|.|TRBV2
TGTGCCAGCAGTGGGACATTAGGCAGGGAGCAGTTCTTC
CASSGTLGREQFF
>.|TRBJ2-1|.|TRBV13
TGTGCCAGCAGCCCGGCGGGATCCTACAATGAGCAGTTCTTC
CASSPAGSYNEQFF
>TRBD2|TRBJ2-3|.|TRBV7-8
TGTGCCAGCAGCTTAGGGGGGACTAGCGGGGGCACAGATACGCAGTATTTT
CASSLGGTSGGTDTQYF
>.|TRBJ2-3|.|TRBV30
TGTGCCTGGGCATCAGGGGCCCCTACAGATACGCAGTATTTT
CAWASGAPTDTQYF
>.|TRBJ2-2|.|TRBV5-1
TGCGCCAGCAGTTTAGAGGGACCGTTCACCGGGGAGCTGTTTTTT
CASSLEGPFTGELFF
>.|TRBJ1-2|.|TRBV9
TGTGCCAGCAGCGTAGGTCTGGGATCTAACTATGGCTACACCTTC
CASSVGLGSNYGYTF
>TRBD1|TRBJ2-2|.|TRBV5-1
TGCGCCAGCAGCGTTGCAGGGGGCCCCGGGGAGCTGTTTTTT
CASSVAGGPGELFF
>.|TRBJ1-2|.|TRBV7-8
TGTGCCAGCAGCTTAGTGGAAGGGCTTGGCTACACCTTC
CASSLVEGLGYTF
>.|TRBJ2-7|.|TRBV10-2
TGCGCCAGCAGTGAGACCGAAATCTCCTACGAGCAGTACTTC
CASSETEISYEQYF
>.|TRBJ2-3|.|TRBV19
TGTGCCAGTAGTATCGCGGCAACCGATACGCAGTATTTT
CASSIAATDTQYF
>.|TRBJ2-1|.|TRBV15
TGTGCCACCAGCAGAGCGTCGAATGAGCAGTTCTTC
CATSRASNEQFF
>.|TRBJ2-1|few|TRBV6-6
TGTGCCAGCAGTTCCAGGGGAGGGGATGAGCAGTTCTTC
CASSSRGGDEQFF
>TRBD1|TRBJ2-7|.|TRBV7-2
TGTGCCAGCAGCTTAGGCTGGCAGGGGGACTACGAGCAGTACTTC
CASSLGWQGDYEQYF
>TRBD1|TRBJ1-1|.|TRBV11-3
TGTGCCAGCAGCCCCGGGGGGGACAGGGACACTGAAGCTTTCTTT
CASSPGGDRDTEAFF
>TRBD1|TRBJ2-7|.|TRBV10-1
TGCGCCAGCAGTGACCGGACAGGGGTCGAGCAGTACTTC
CASSDRTGVEQYF
>.|TRBJ1-4|.|TRBV14
TGTGCCAGCAGCCAAGGCCAGACACCGTCCGGAAAACTGTTTTTT
CASSQGQTPSGKLFF
>.|TRBJ2-2|.|TRBV7-6
TGTGCCAGCAGCTTAGTACGAGGGTTCGGAACCGGGGAGCTGTTTTTT
CASSLVRGFGTGELFF
>.|TRBJ1-1|.|TRBV5-6
TGTGCCAGCAGCTGGGAGCAGGAGTACACTGAAGCTTTCTTT
CASSWEQEYTEAFF
>.|TRBJ1-5|.|TRBV6-1
TGTGCCAGCAGCCTACAAGAGAATCAGCCCCAGCATTTT
CASSLQENQPQHF
>.|TRBJ1-3|.|TRBV29-1
TGCAGCGTACGACAGGACGCCTCTGGAAACACCATATATTTT
CSVRQDASGNTIYF
>.|TRBJ2-1|.|TRBV7-6
TGTGCCAGCAGCTTAGCATCCCAGGCGGTTTATCAGTTCTTC
CASSLASQAVYQFF
>.|TRBJ1-1|.|TRBV11-2
TGTGCCAGCAGCTTATCAACCTCCCTGGACAGCTTGAACACTGAAGCTTTCTTT
CASSLSTSLDSLNTEAFF
>.|TRBJ2-3|.|TRBV5-4
TGTGCCAGCAGCCCCCCGGTTGGTTCAACAGATACGCAGTATTTT
CASSPPVGSTDTQYF
>TRBD1|TRBJ1-1|.|TRBV7-9
TGTGCCAGCAGCTTAGAAGGGGACAGGGAAGCTTTCTTT
CASSLEGDREAFF
>.|TRBJ1-3|.|TRBV5-1
TGCGCCAGCAGCCCGACCGGAGTAGCGGAGGGAAACACCATATATTTT
CASSPTGVAEGNTIYF
>.|TRBJ1-1|.|TRBV7-2
TGTGCCAGCAGCCGCCAGTTAGGGACCCAAGGGGCTGAAGCTTTCTTT
CASSRQLGTQGAEAFF
>.|TRBJ2-7|.|TRBV27
TGTGCCAGCAGTCCCCGACGTGGTTCCTACGAGCAGTACTTC
CASSPRRGSYEQYF
>.|TRBJ2-4|.|TRBV7-8
TGTGCCAGCAGCTTAATGGGACGGATTTCGACCAAGAACATTCAGTACTTC
CASSLMGRISTKNIQYF
>TRBD1|TRBJ1-1|.|TRBV7-9
TGTGCCAGCAGCTTACAGGGGGATATGAACACTGAAGCTTTCTTT
CASSLQGDMNTEAFF
>.|TRBJ1-4|.|TRBV11-2
TGTGCCAGCAGCTTAGGTCAGGGGCAGGAAAAACTGTTTTTT
CASSLGQGQEKLFF
>.|TRBJ2-1|.|TRBV5-5
TGTGCCAGCAGCTTGTGGCCGCGACAGGAGAGAGGGAGGAACAATGAGCAGTTCTTC
CASSLWPRQERGRNNEQFF
>.|TRBJ2-7|once|TRBV5-1
TGCGCCAGCAGCTCGTTACCGGACAGCACCTACGAGCAGTACTTC
CASSSLPDSTYEQYF
>.|TRBJ2-2|.|TRBV19
TGTGCCAGTAGTAATCCTAACACCGGGGAGCTGTTTTTT
CASSNPNTGELFF
>.|TRBJ1-1|.|TRBV29-1
TGCAGCGTTGAAGATTCTGGGGGACCCACTGAAGCTTTCTTT
CSVEDSGGPTEAFF
>.|TRBJ1-2|.|TRBV14
TGTGCCAGCAGCAAAGGCTCCGGTTTTATCGACGGAGTTAACTATGGCTACACCTTC
CASSKGSGFIDGVNYGYTF
>.|TRBJ2-3|.|TRBV29-1
TGCAGCGTCCGACCGATGGGAGCGTTCAGCACAGATACGCAGTATTTT
CSVRPMGAFSTDTQYF
>.|TRBJ2-3|.|TRBV6-5
TGTGCCAGCAGTTACTCGACAGAATCTAGCACAGATACGCAGTATTTT
CASSYSTESSTDTQYF
>.|TRBJ1-5|.|TRBV9
TGTGCCAGCAGCGTAGCTGGCGGATACAATCAGCCCCAGCATTTT
CASSVAGGYNQPQHF